Listed here are 11 T cell receptor beta chains from one sample, sequenced in a study of blood T cell repertoires in COVID-19. The protocol was immunoSEQ multiplex PCR, while the TCRdb copy is restricted to in-frame clones and leaves out a portion. This sample carries 65,000 to 70,000 clones, 86% of them seen once, and the ten largest clones take 15% to 20%. Sample: peripheral blood. The receptors were sampled from a man aged 35 to 55 with COVID-19, enrolled during active disease.

The V and J genes are TRBV12-2 and TRBJ2-1; the tabulated D call, TRBD2, remains unverified against the DNA. TRBV12-2 is listed as a pseudogene. The CDR3 is made up of 20 amino acids. The CDR3 spells CASRYGPGLAGGVSYNEQFF. The CDR3 bases are TGTGCAAGTCGCTATGGGCCGGGACTAGCGGGGGGGGTTTCCTACAATGAGCAGTTCTTC.

The rearrangement links TRBV3-1 (or the pseudogene TRBV3-2) to TRBJ2-5; no reliable D call. The V and J ends lost 2 bases and 5 bases respectively, with 9 bases between them. The CDR3 spans 13 residues. CDR1 and CDR2 from the germline V gene are LGHDT and YNNKEL (reference sequence). The CDR3 DNA reads as TGTGCCAGCAGCCAAATCGAGGTGGAGACCCAGTACTTC. As protein: CASSQIEVETQYF.

The J gene is TRBJ1-1, the V gene TRBV28, with a tentative D call TRBD1 (6 bases). V was pared by 3 bases and J by 1 base, with 15 bases between. This CDR3 contains 16 residues. The germline V gene has CDR1 MDHEN and CDR2 SYDVKM. CDR3 bases: TGTGCCAGCAGTTTCCCCTACGGGGGGCGGAACACTGAAGCTTTCTTT. Translating gives CASSFPYGGRNTEAFF.

The chain is built from TRBV12-3 or TRBV12-4 and TRBJ2-2; 8 bases map to TRBD1. V shed 10 bases and J 1 base; nucleotides not matched to a gene: 2. This CDR3 comprises 13 residues. DNA of the CDR3: TGTGCCAACGGACAGGGGAACACCGGGGAGCTGTTTTTT. Translation gives CANGQGNTGELFF.

Only one count was recorded for this clone. The rearrangement uses TRBV7-9 and TRBJ1-2; D is unresolved. Looked up from germline, CDR1 is SEHNR and CDR2 is FQNEAQ (reference sequence). Trimming took 5 bases from V and 7 from J, leaving 11 bases between them. The CDR3 covers 12 residues. This CDR3 reads CASSPRRGGYTF. CDR3 bases: TGTGCCAGCAGCCCCCGACGGGGTGGCTACACCTTC.

The chain joins TRBV6-5 to TRBJ2-1; 12 nucleotides agree with TRBD2. V lost 4 bases, J lost 7 bases, and 8 bases stayed unmatched. The CDR3 has 16 residues. Per germline, CDR1 MNHEY and CDR2 SVGAGI. The CDR3 DNA sequence: TGTGCCAGCAGTTCGGCTAGCGGGGGGGCCACAAATGAGCAGTTCTTC. Amino acid sequence: CASSSASGGATNEQFF.

Only one count was recorded for this clone. The chain carries TRBV7-9 and TRBJ1-2; TRBD1 is a possible D gene (5 bases). V lost 3 bases and J 4 bases, leaving 21 bases between the germline ends. Germline CDR1 SEHNR, CDR2 FQNEAQ (reference sequence). This CDR3 has 17 amino acids. The CDR3 loop is CASSFPLGGAPGYGYTF. Written as DNA, the CDR3 is TGTGCCAGCAGCTTTCCTCTGGGTGGGGCGCCTGGCTATGGCTACACCTTC. Complete variable domain (other parts from reference TRBV7-9 and TRBJ1-2): DTGVSQNPRHKITKRGQNVTFRCDPISEHNRLYWYRQTLGQGPEFLTYFQNEAQLEKSRLLSDRFSAERPKGSFSTLEIQRTEQGDSAMYLCASSFPLGGAPGYGYTFGSGTRLTVV.

The chain recombines TRBV3-1 (or the pseudogene TRBV3-2) with TRBJ1-1; D unresolved. Germline lookup yields CDR1 LGHDT and CDR2 YNNKEL (reference sequence). This CDR3 region has 13 residues. V shed 3 bases and J shed 1 base, with 6 bases lying between them. The CDR3 nucleotides read TGTGCCAGCAGCCAGATAGAGAACACTGAAGCTTTCTTT. It yields the protein CASSQIENTEAFF.

This clone is labeled hyperexpanded (1% or more). V usage is TRBV19 and J usage is TRBJ1-1; 7 bases match TRBD1. Germline-derived CDR1 and CDR2 are LNHDA and SQIVND (reference sequence). The junction had 7 bases not matched to a gene; V was cut back by 3 bases and J by 3 bases. This CDR3 region has 15 residues. CDR3 sequence: CASSISSRGYTEAFF. The CDR3 DNA sequence: TGTGCCAGTAGTATTTCCAGCAGGGGGTACACTGAAGCTTTCTTT.

This clone has more than one count but fewer than ten. The J gene is TRBJ2-5, the V gene TRBV5-6, with D perhaps TRBD1 (6 bases). Trimming took off 0 bases at V and 5 bases at J, with 17 bases between the two ends. The CDR3 covers 16 residues. Germline V gives CDR1 SGHDT, CDR2 YYEEEE. In DNA, the CDR3 is TGTGCCAGCAGCTTGGGGGGGCCGACTGCCGGGGAGACCCAGTACTTC. It yields the protein CASSLGGPTAGETQYF.

The rearrangement uses TRBV9 and TRBJ1-2; 8 nucleotides match TRBD1. The ends lost 1 base at V and 2 bases at J; junction bases unmatched: 4. Germline V CDR1 and CDR2: SGDLS, YYNGEE. The CDR3 is 15 amino acids. The CDR3 is CASSVNRQGNYGYTF. The CDR3 region has the DNA TGTGCCAGCAGCGTAAACCGACAGGGGAACTATGGCTACACCTTC. Drawing the rest from reference TRBV9 and TRBJ1-2, the complete variable domain is DSGVTQTPKHLITATGQRVTLRCSPRSGDLSVYWYQQSLDQGLQFLIQYYNGEERAKGNILERFSAQQFPDLHSELNLSSLELGDSALYFCASSVNRQGNYGYTFGSGTRLTVV.